This is a list of T cell receptor beta chains from one sample in a study of neoadjuvant anti-PD-1 for oral cavity cancer. The repertoire was sequenced with immunoSEQ multiplex PCR; TCRdb's copy has only in-frame clones and lacks some. The sample consists of about 14,000 clones, around 57% of them appearing once. The sample was PBMCs, taken before nivolumab (anti-PD-1) treatment. These receptors all stem from a person between 40 and 85 years old with oral cavity squamous cell carcinoma. CDR3s include the opening cysteine and the closing phenylalanine or tryptophan. The order of the fields is D gene, V gene, J gene, clone size, CDR3 protein, CDR3 DNA. A D gene is named only where the DNA matches it firmly. Clone size appears in some rows only: once, few, many, or a class for an expanded clone.

d_call: .; v_call: TRBV28; j_call: TRBJ1-5; clone_size: few; cdr3_aa: CASSLTSDRRQPQHF; cdr3_nt: TGTGCCAGCAGTTTAACTTCGGACAGACGACAGCCCCAGCATTTT
d_call: .; v_call: TRBV6-1; j_call: TRBJ2-2; clone_size: .; cdr3_aa: CASSEDGGNTGELFF; cdr3_nt: TGTGCCAGCAGTGAAGATGGCGGGAACACCGGGGAGCTGTTTTTT
d_call: .; v_call: TRBV5-5; j_call: TRBJ1-3; clone_size: .; cdr3_aa: CASSLDWGGGNTIYF; cdr3_nt: TGTGCCAGCAGCTTGGATTGGGGAGGTGGAAACACCATATATTTT
d_call: TRBD2; v_call: TRBV29-1; j_call: TRBJ2-1; clone_size: .; cdr3_aa: CSVERLQREGQGNEQFF; cdr3_nt: TGCAGCGTTGAAAGGCTCCAGCGGGAGGGCCAAGGGAATGAGCAGTTCTTC
d_call: .; v_call: TRBV5-1; j_call: TRBJ1-1; clone_size: .; cdr3_aa: CASSLRDTEAFF; cdr3_nt: TGCGCCAGCAGCTTGCGGGACACTGAAGCTTTCTTT
d_call: .; v_call: TRBV7-8; j_call: TRBJ2-7; clone_size: .; cdr3_aa: CASSPRQLSYEQYF; cdr3_nt: TGTGCCAGCAGCCCTCGACAGTTATCCTACGAGCAGTACTTC
d_call: .; v_call: TRBV28; j_call: TRBJ2-4; clone_size: few; cdr3_aa: CASGIRDIQYF; cdr3_nt: TGTGCCAGCGGGATCAGGGACATTCAGTACTTC
d_call: .; v_call: TRBV28; j_call: TRBJ1-2; clone_size: .; cdr3_aa: CASSPPNPGANYGYTF; cdr3_nt: TGTGCCAGCAGCCCCCCGAACCCCGGGGCAAACTATGGCTACACCTTC
d_call: .; v_call: TRBV5-1; j_call: TRBJ2-7; clone_size: .; cdr3_aa: CASSRPGSDEQYF; cdr3_nt: TGCGCCAGCAGCAGGCCCGGGAGCGACGAGCAGTACTTC
d_call: .; v_call: TRBV5-4; j_call: TRBJ2-1; clone_size: .; cdr3_aa: CASSLVGIEQFF; cdr3_nt: TGTGCCAGCAGCTTGGTCGGAATTGAGCAGTTCTTC
d_call: .; v_call: TRBV20-1; j_call: TRBJ2-7; clone_size: .; cdr3_aa: CSVGTGYEQYF; cdr3_nt: TGCAGTGTTGGTACCGGGTACGAGCAGTACTTC
d_call: .; v_call: TRBV11-2; j_call: TRBJ1-1; clone_size: .; cdr3_aa: CASSRTQGWNTEAFF; cdr3_nt: TGTGCCAGCAGCAGAACTCAGGGCTGGAACACTGAAGCTTTCTTT
d_call: .; v_call: TRBV19; j_call: TRBJ1-4; clone_size: .; cdr3_aa: CASTGRTISTTNEKLFF; cdr3_nt: TGTGCCAGCACGGGACGGACAATTTCCACAACTAATGAAAAACTGTTTTTT
d_call: .; v_call: TRBV18; j_call: TRBJ2-2; clone_size: .; cdr3_aa: CASFPGQNTGELFF; cdr3_nt: TGTGCCAGCTTCCCGGGACAGAACACCGGGGAGCTGTTTTTT
d_call: .; v_call: TRBV7-9; j_call: TRBJ1-4; clone_size: few; cdr3_aa: CASSSTGSGEKLFF; cdr3_nt: TGTGCCAGCAGCTCCACAGGGAGTGGTGAAAAACTGTTTTTT
d_call: .; v_call: TRBV5-6; j_call: TRBJ1-5; clone_size: few; cdr3_aa: CASTLGRAGQPQHF; cdr3_nt: TGTGCCAGCACCCTAGGGAGGGCGGGTCAGCCCCAGCATTTT